The rows below give T cell receptor beta chains drawn from one sample of a study of control samples from healthy donors and cancer patients. TCRdb keeps only in-frame clones here, not all; method: immunoSEQ multiplex PCR. The data contain around 70,000 clones, more than 75% of them seen just once; the ten biggest clones take up around 2.3%. The sequencing input was PBMCs. The receptors shown here come from a woman aged 45-65 years with head and neck cancer. The CDR3 runs from the conserved cysteine through the conserved F or W. A D gene is named only where the DNA matches it firmly. Only some rows state a clone size, as once, few, many or a class for expanded clones.

V gene	J gene	clone size	D gene	CDR3 DNA	CDR3 protein
TRBV30	TRBJ1-1	NA	NA	TGTGCCTGGTTAAGGGTCGGAACTGAAGCTTTCTTT	CAWLRVGTEAFF
TRBV7-2	TRBJ1-1	NA	TRBD1	TGTGCCAGCAGAAACGACAGGGGGCCTCAGGCTGAAGCTTTCTTT	CASRNDRGPQAEAFF
TRBV28	TRBJ2-2	NA	TRBD1	TGTGCCAGCAAGATAGACAGGGCGAACACCGGGGAGCTGTTTTTT	CASKIDRANTGELFF
TRBV4-3	TRBJ2-1	NA	NA	TGCGCCAGCAGCCAAGCCGAAGGAGTCAGGACTGAGCAGTTCTTC	CASSQAEGVRTEQFF
TRBV19	TRBJ2-1	NA	TRBD1	TGTGCCAGTAGTAGGGCAGTCCAGGGGGTGAATGAGCAGTTCTTC	CASSRAVQGVNEQFF
TRBV6-5	TRBJ2-7	medium-sized	NA	TGTGCCAGCAGTAGGCCCCAACTGAGCTCCTACGAGCAGTACTTC	CASSRPQLSSYEQYF
TRBV28	TRBJ1-2	NA	NA	TGTGCCAGCAGTTTATCCCGACCTCTTAACTATGGCTACACCTTC	CASSLSRPLNYGYTF
TRBV7-9	TRBJ2-5	NA	TRBD2	TGTGCCAGCAGCTACCCAGCTAGCGGGGTCGAGACCCAGTACTTC	CASSYPASGVETQYF
TRBV2	TRBJ1-5	NA	NA	TGTGCCAGCAGTGAAGGTCAGTACTCTCGGGGCCAGCCCCAGCATTTT	CASSEGQYSRGQPQHF
TRBV7-9	TRBJ1-1	NA	TRBD1	TGTGCCAGCAGCTTAGTGGGGACAGGGGGCGCGGGTATCGCTGAAGCTTTCTTT	CASSLVGTGGAGIAEAFF
TRBV29-1	TRBJ2-1	NA	NA	TGCAGCGTGATGGACATTGTTTTGGCTGAGCAGTTCTTC	CSVMDIVLAEQFF
TRBV3-1/TRBV3-2	TRBJ2-4	NA	TRBD2	TGTGCCAGCAGCCATTTAGCGGGTGCTAAAAACATTCAGTACTTC	CASSHLAGAKNIQYF
TRBV30	TRBJ1-2	NA	NA	TGTGCCTGGACCCAGGGGACCTATGGCTACACCTTC	CAWTQGTYGYTF
TRBV5-1	TRBJ1-1	NA	NA	TGCGCCAGCAGAAGGTTGGAGGGTGGCCGGGCTTTCTTT	CASRRLEGGRAFF
TRBV30	TRBJ2-1	NA	TRBD1	TGTGCCTGGAGTAGACAGGGGGCGGGAGATGAGCAGTTCTTC	CAWSRQGAGDEQFF
TRBV29-1	TRBJ2-5	NA	TRBD2	TGCAGCGTGGACGGCGGGGGGTTGGGGGAGACCCAGTACTTC	CSVDGGGLGETQYF
TRBV19	TRBJ1-2	NA	TRBD1	TGTGCCAGTAGTTGGGGACAGGGAGGCTATGGCTACACCTTC	CASSWGQGGYGYTF
TRBV5-4	TRBJ2-7	NA	TRBD1	TGTGCCAGCAGCGCAGACAGGGGTAGTTACGAGCAGTACTTC	CASSADRGSYEQYF
TRBV19	TRBJ1-5	NA	NA	TGTGCCAGTAGTCACCGCAGGGATCATCAGCCCCAGCATTTT	CASSHRRDHQPQHF
TRBV6-1	TRBJ1-1	once	TRBD1	TGTGCCAGCAGTGATCGACAGGGGAACACTGAAGCTTTCTTT	CASSDRQGNTEAFF
TRBV5-1	TRBJ1-3	NA	NA	TGCGCCAGCAGCTTGGATGCAGGGAGAACTGGAAACACCATATATTTT	CASSLDAGRTGNTIYF
TRBV6-2/TRBV6-3	TRBJ2-7	NA	TRBD2	TGTGCCAGCAGCCTACTAGCGGGGTTCGGCGAGCAGTACTTC	CASSLLAGFGEQYF
TRBV7-2	TRBJ2-3	few	TRBD2	TGTGCCAGCAGCCCAATAGGTAGCGGGGGGCGGAGCACAGATACGCAGTATTTT	CASSPIGSGGRSTDTQYF